This T cell receptor (beta chain) was profiled in a study of response to subunit inactivated influenza vaccine. This clonotype was counted ten times or more. TCRdb reprocessed the RT-PCR reads with MiXCR, giving one entry per CDR3 protein. Of hundreds of thousands of distinct CDR3 sequences listed, 10% to 12% are singletons. V was trimmed by 11 bases and J by 2 bases, leaving 17 bases between them. CDR1 and CDR2 (germline): LGHNA, YSLEER. The CDR3 spans 14 residues. Separately, the same data were catalogued under a study of T cells expressing NK-cell markers. In that study: Scientists made TCR beta cDNA using 5'RACE template switching with UMIs. Underlying the TCR beta repertoires were sorted CD3+CD56+NKG2C+, CD3+CD56+NKG2C- and CD3+CD56-NKG2C+ T cells.

The rearrangement joins TRBV4-3 to TRBJ2-3, with TRBD2 as a possible D gene (5 bases). This TCR was sampled from a man aged 45-65 years who received an inactivated influenza vaccine. The sequences come from PBMCs from blood, collected on the day of vaccination. DNA for the CDR3: TGCGCCTCAAGTGGAGCAGGACTCACAGATACGCAGTATTTT. Protein: CASSGAGLTDTQYF.